These T cell receptor beta chains were read from a single sample in a study of CD8+CD57+ T cells in acquired aplastic anemia. TCRdb recomputed calls from the reads with MiXCR, one row per CDR3 protein. The sample consists of more than 200,000 distinct CDR3 sequences, about half of them appearing once. Sequences were obtained from sorted CD4+, CD8+, or CD8+CD57+ T cells (not recorded which) from PBMCs. These receptors were obtained from a human donor with aplastic anemia. CDR3s include the opening cysteine and the closing phenylalanine or tryptophan. The order of the fields is D gene, clone size, V gene, J gene, CDR3 DNA, CDR3 protein. The D gene is left open where the match is weak. A row's size may be missing; if present it is once, few, many or a size class.

d_gene: TRBD2; abundance: -; v_gene: TRBV9; j_gene: TRBJ2-7; CDR3nt: TGTGCCAGCAGCGCGACTAGCGCAGACTATGAGCAGTACTTC; CDR3aa: CASSATSADYEQYF
d_gene: TRBD1; abundance: -; v_gene: TRBV2; j_gene: TRBJ1-6; CDR3nt: TGTGCCAGCTCGGGACAGGGGGCCCTGGGGGGTTCACCCCTCCACTTT; CDR3aa: CASSGQGALGGSPLHF
d_gene: TRBD1; abundance: -; v_gene: TRBV2; j_gene: TRBJ1-1; CDR3nt: TGTGCCAGCAGTTGGGACAGGGGCCATAGCGGGGAGCCAGAGATTTCCTCTGGAGCTTTCTTT; CDR3aa: CASSWDRGHSGEPEISSGAFF
d_gene: -; abundance: few; v_gene: TRBV6-1; j_gene: TRBJ2-5; CDR3nt: TGTGCCAGCAGTGAAGTTCGAGCCGGGGGCTGGACCCAGTACTTC; CDR3aa: CASSEVRAGGWTQYF
d_gene: TRBD2; abundance: once; v_gene: TRBV15; j_gene: TRBJ2-1; CDR3nt: TGTGCCACCAGCAGTGAAGTGGGGGACTATGAGCAGTCCTTC; CDR3aa: CATSSEVGDYEQSF
d_gene: -; abundance: many; v_gene: TRBV2; j_gene: TRBJ1-5; CDR3nt: TGTGCCAGCAGTGATGCTTATAGCAATCAGCCCCAGCATTTT; CDR3aa: CASSDAYSNQPQHF
d_gene: TRBD2; abundance: once; v_gene: TRBV20-1; j_gene: TRBJ2-5; CDR3nt: TGCAGTGCTACCCTCTCTAGCGGGGGGGTCGGCCAAGAGACCCAGTACTTC; CDR3aa: CSATLSSGGVGQETQYF
d_gene: TRBD2; abundance: few; v_gene: TRBV18; j_gene: TRBJ2-5; CDR3nt: TGTGCCAGCTCACCAAGGGAGGGTCAAGAGACCCAGTACTTC; CDR3aa: CASSPREGQETQYF
d_gene: -; abundance: once; v_gene: TRBV9; j_gene: TRBJ2-1; CDR3nt: TGTGCCAGCATATGGCGGGCGGGACAGTTCTTC; CDR3aa: CASIWRAGQFF
d_gene: -; abundance: -; v_gene: TRBV19; j_gene: TRBJ2-5; CDR3nt: TGTGCCAGTCGACCACCCGGGGGGCCAGGAGAGACCCAGTACTTC; CDR3aa: CASRPPGGPGETQYF
d_gene: -; abundance: many; v_gene: TRBV28; j_gene: TRBJ2-7; CDR3nt: TGTGCCAGCCGATGGCCGAGCTCCTACGAGCAGTACTTC; CDR3aa: CASRWPSSYEQYF
d_gene: -; abundance: many; v_gene: TRBV20-1; j_gene: TRBJ2-7; CDR3nt: TGCAGTGCTAGTACGGACGCTGGCGAGCAGTACTTC; CDR3aa: CSASTDAGEQYF
d_gene: -; abundance: many; v_gene: TRBV12-3/TRBV12-4; j_gene: TRBJ1-1; CDR3nt: TGTGCCAGCACCAATGACCAGAACAGGAACACTGAAGCTTTCTTT; CDR3aa: CASTNDQNRNTEAFF
d_gene: -; abundance: -; v_gene: TRBV7-4; j_gene: TRBJ2-7; CDR3nt: TGTGCCAGCAGCTTACCCTCCGGGACACAGGGCTACGAGCAGTACTTC; CDR3aa: CASSLPSGTQGYEQYF
d_gene: TRBD2; abundance: few; v_gene: TRBV5-5; j_gene: TRBJ2-1; CDR3nt: TGTGCCAGCAGCCCCGGGACTAGCGGGGGAAATAAGCAGTTCTTC; CDR3aa: CASSPGTSGGNKQFF
d_gene: -; abundance: many; v_gene: TRBV10-2; j_gene: TRBJ1-6; CDR3nt: TGCGCCAGCACTGCAGGGCCGCCGAATTCACCCCTCCACTTT; CDR3aa: CASTAGPPNSPLHF
d_gene: -; abundance: many; v_gene: TRBV5-1; j_gene: TRBJ2-5; CDR3nt: TGCGCCAGCAGCTTGGAAGAGACCCAGTACTTC; CDR3aa: CASSLEETQYF
d_gene: -; abundance: many; v_gene: TRBV11-3; j_gene: TRBJ2-2; CDR3nt: TGTGCCAGCAGCTCCTTACACACCGGGGAGCTGTTTTTT; CDR3aa: CASSSLHTGELFF
d_gene: -; abundance: -; v_gene: TRBV25-1; j_gene: TRBJ2-7; CDR3nt: TGTGCCAGCAGTGCCCTCCGGGCCGGCGTGTACGAGCAGTACTTC; CDR3aa: CASSALRAGVYEQYF
d_gene: TRBD1; abundance: -; v_gene: TRBV15; j_gene: TRBJ2-5; CDR3nt: TGTGCCACCAGCAGAGGACAGAAGACAGGGGAATTC; CDR3aa: CATSRGQKTGEF
d_gene: -; abundance: many; v_gene: TRBV6-6; j_gene: TRBJ1-5; CDR3nt: TGTGCCAGCAGTTACTATTCACAGACTCAGCCCCAGCATTTT; CDR3aa: CASSYYSQTQPQHF
d_gene: TRBD1; abundance: few; v_gene: TRBV11-2; j_gene: TRBJ2-7; CDR3nt: TGTGCCAGCAGCTTGAGGGGGACAGACGAGCAGTACTTC; CDR3aa: CASSLRGTDEQYF
d_gene: -; abundance: -; v_gene: TRBV19; j_gene: TRBJ1-1; CDR3nt: TGTGCCAGTAACCCGGGGACTGTGGCTGAAGCTTTCTTT; CDR3aa: CASNPGTVAEAFF
d_gene: TRBD1; abundance: -; v_gene: TRBV20-1; j_gene: TRBJ1-2; CDR3nt: TGCAGTGCTAGAGGCCGACAGGGGTATGGCTACACCTTC; CDR3aa: CSARGRQGYGYTF
d_gene: -; abundance: many; v_gene: TRBV5-1; j_gene: TRBJ2-7; CDR3nt: TGCGCCAGCAGCACCGGACCGGGAAACTACGAGCAGTACTTC; CDR3aa: CASSTGPGNYEQYF
d_gene: -; abundance: many; v_gene: TRBV6-5; j_gene: TRBJ1-2; CDR3nt: TGTGCCACCACCAACAACTATGGCTACACCTTC; CDR3aa: CATTNNYGYTF
d_gene: TRBD1; abundance: -; v_gene: TRBV2; j_gene: TRBJ1-5; CDR3nt: TGTGCCAGCAGTGCGGGGACAGGGCGCGAGCATTTT; CDR3aa: CASSAGTGREHF
d_gene: -; abundance: many; v_gene: TRBV7-9; j_gene: TRBJ2-7; CDR3nt: TGTGCCAGCGGCGAGCAGTACTTC; CDR3aa: CASGEQYF
d_gene: -; abundance: many; v_gene: TRBV19; j_gene: TRBJ2-1; CDR3nt: TGTGCCAGTAGTACTATCACGATCTCCTACAATGAGCAGTTCTTC; CDR3aa: CASSTITISYNEQFF
d_gene: TRBD1; abundance: -; v_gene: TRBV28; j_gene: TRBJ1-3; CDR3nt: TGTGCCAGCAGTTTATCGGGGACAGGGTCTAGAAACACCATATATTTT; CDR3aa: CASSLSGTGSRNTIYF
d_gene: -; abundance: -; v_gene: TRBV19; j_gene: TRBJ1-2; CDR3nt: TGTGCCAGTCATATTGCCGGGGCTGCTAAAATGCGGTACACCTTC; CDR3aa: CASHIAGAAKMRYTF
d_gene: TRBD1; abundance: -; v_gene: TRBV7-6; j_gene: TRBJ2-6; CDR3nt: TGTGCCAGCAGCCTAAGGTTGGACAGGGTGGACATTTCTGGGGCCAACGTCCTGACTTTC; CDR3aa: CASSLRLDRVDISGANVLTF
d_gene: -; abundance: -; v_gene: TRBV2; j_gene: TRBJ2-2; CDR3nt: TGTGCCAGCCGGGTGCTAGGAAACACCGGGGAGCTGTTTTTT; CDR3aa: CASRVLGNTGELFF
d_gene: -; abundance: -; v_gene: TRBV19; j_gene: TRBJ2-7; CDR3nt: TGTGCCACGAGGAGACAGGGAGGCTACGAGCAGTACTTC; CDR3aa: CATRRQGGYEQYF
d_gene: -; abundance: -; v_gene: TRBV7-9; j_gene: TRBJ1-6; CDR3nt: TGTGCCAGCAGCTTAGCTGTGGGGGGTTCACCCCTCCACTTT; CDR3aa: CASSLAVGGSPLHF
d_gene: TRBD1; abundance: -; v_gene: TRBV2; j_gene: TRBJ2-7; CDR3nt: TGTGCCAGCAAGAGGCGGACAGGGGGGTACTACGAGCAGTACTTC; CDR3aa: CASKRRTGGYYEQYF
d_gene: -; abundance: once; v_gene: TRBV24-1; j_gene: TRBJ1-2; CDR3nt: TGTGCCACCAGTGATTTTCAGCGTATGACCTTC; CDR3aa: CATSDFQRMTF
d_gene: -; abundance: -; v_gene: TRBV6-1; j_gene: TRBJ1-1; CDR3nt: TGTGCCAGCAGTGACTGGGGAACTGAAGCTTTCTTT; CDR3aa: CASSDWGTEAFF
d_gene: -; abundance: many; v_gene: TRBV19; j_gene: TRBJ1-5; CDR3nt: TGTGCCAGTAGTAATCAGATGAATCAGCCCCAGCATTTT; CDR3aa: CASSNQMNQPQHF
d_gene: TRBD1; abundance: many; v_gene: TRBV6-6; j_gene: TRBJ1-5; CDR3nt: TGTGCCAGCAGCCGGGACAGGGAGGTCAATCAGCCCCAGCATTTT; CDR3aa: CASSRDREVNQPQHF
d_gene: TRBD1; abundance: many; v_gene: TRBV6-5; j_gene: TRBJ2-7; CDR3nt: TGTGCCAGCAGGGGACAGGGGCTGGACGAGCAGTACTTC; CDR3aa: CASRGQGLDEQYF
d_gene: TRBD1; abundance: -; v_gene: TRBV2; j_gene: TRBJ1-1; CDR3nt: TGTGCCAGCAGTGAAAGGACAGGGGAAGCTTTCTTT; CDR3aa: CASSERTGEAFF
d_gene: TRBD2; abundance: many; v_gene: TRBV4-1; j_gene: TRBJ2-2; CDR3nt: TGCGCCAGCAGCCAAGATTCTAGCGGGGTCGGGGAGCTGTTTTTT; CDR3aa: CASSQDSSGVGELFF
d_gene: TRBD2; abundance: many; v_gene: TRBV6-5; j_gene: TRBJ2-2; CDR3nt: TGTGCCAGCAGGGCGGGACTAGCGAACACCGGGGAGCTGTTTTTT; CDR3aa: CASRAGLANTGELFF
d_gene: -; abundance: -; v_gene: TRBV25-1; j_gene: TRBJ2-3; CDR3nt: TGTGCCAGCAGTGCTAGGGGTGGGGGGACAGATACGCAGTATTTT; CDR3aa: CASSARGGGTDTQYF
d_gene: -; abundance: -; v_gene: TRBV20-1; j_gene: TRBJ2-7; CDR3nt: TGCAGTGCTAGTCCTTCAGGGTTGGGCGAGCAGTACTTC; CDR3aa: CSASPSGLGEQYF
d_gene: -; abundance: few; v_gene: TRBV2; j_gene: TRBJ2-3; CDR3nt: TGTGCCAGAACAGGGCCTAGCGGACCCGATACGCAGTATTTT; CDR3aa: CARTGPSGPDTQYF
d_gene: TRBD1; abundance: -; v_gene: TRBV9; j_gene: TRBJ1-1; CDR3nt: TGTGCCAGCAGCGCTCGGGACAGCCCTGAAGCTTTCTTT; CDR3aa: CASSARDSPEAFF
d_gene: -; abundance: many; v_gene: TRBV19; j_gene: TRBJ1-4; CDR3nt: TGTGCCAGTAGTAGGGGGGCTGTGGATGAAAAACTGTTTTTT; CDR3aa: CASSRGAVDEKLFF
d_gene: TRBD1; abundance: -; v_gene: TRBV10-3; j_gene: TRBJ2-5; CDR3nt: TGTGCCATCAGTGCGGGAGAGACAGGGGGGAAAGAGACCCAGTACTTC; CDR3aa: CAISAGETGGKETQYF